This T cell receptor beta chain was sequenced in a study of shared clonotypes between healthy human individuals. This CDR3 is 15 amino acids long. Germline V gives CDR1 MNHEY, CDR2 SMNVEV (reference sequence). Trimming removed 3 bases at V and 4 bases at J, with 14 bases between. Broader study findings: The sampled material consisted only of blood, and tissue repertoires are likely to differ.

Over several immunoSEQ plates, each subset's genomic DNA was distributed in even portions. Assay: immunoSEQ multiplex PCR; the TCRdb copy retains only in-frame clones and omits some. The repertoire holds about 580,000 clones, about 98% seen once, with 0.3% in the top ten. Cells designated naive CD8 were CD45RO-negative and were positively selected for CCR7, with terminally differentiated effector memory CD45RA+ cells excluded. Worth noting for this clone: Its matching antigen is unknown.

The sample taken for sequencing was naive CD8+ T cells sorted from blood. This rearrangement joins TRBV27 to TRBJ2-3; D possibly corresponds to TRBD2 (6 bases). This receptor was identified in a man aged 30-40 years in good health. CDR3 sequence (DNA): TGTGCCAGCAGTTTTACGCTAGCGCAGGCAGATACGCAGTATTTT. Translating gives CASSFTLAQADTQYF.